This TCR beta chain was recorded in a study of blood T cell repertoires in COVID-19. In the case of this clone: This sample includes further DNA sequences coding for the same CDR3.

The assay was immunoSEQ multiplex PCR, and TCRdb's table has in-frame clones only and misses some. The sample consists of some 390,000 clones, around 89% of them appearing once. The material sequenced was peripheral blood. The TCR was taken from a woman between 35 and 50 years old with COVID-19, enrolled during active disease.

The CDR3 sequence: CASSPGQGGSNQPQHF. CDR3 coding DNA: TGCGCCAGCAGTCCCGGACAGGGGGGTAGCAATCAGCCCCAGCATTTT. The V gene is TRBV5-1, the J gene TRBJ1-5; 10 bases fit TRBD1. Germline loops: CDR1 SGHRS, CDR2 YFSETQ. After removal of 5 bases from V and 0 bases from J, the junction contained 5 bases not matched to a gene. There are 16 residues in the CDR3.